These T cell receptor beta chains were read from a single sample in a study of T cell repertoires in cytomegalovirus infection. Each CDR3 protein is one row after TCRdb ran MiXCR on the reads. Of roughly 80,000 distinct CDR3 sequences in the sample, about 24% are singletons; the top ten hold approximately 51%. Their antigens are not known. This specimen consisted of CD8+ T cells from cultured PBMCs, obtained from culture after CMV antigen stimulation. The receptors come from a human donor in good health (CMV status not recorded). Some clones in this sample may be carry-over from other donors' samples. Both conserved end residues are part of each CDR3. A D gene is named only where the DNA matches it firmly. A clone size is listed for some rows: how often the clone was seen (once, few, many), or a class if it is expanded.

V	size	J	D	DNA	CDR3
TRBV29-1	few	TRBJ2-7	TRBD2	TGCAGCGTTGAAGATCGCTCCCAGCGGGAGGCCCACGAGCAGTACTTC	CSVEDRSQREAHEQYF
TRBV11-2	many	TRBJ1-1	.	TGTGCCAGCAGCCCGGGACCAAGGGAAGCTTTCTTT	CASSPGPREAFF
TRBV3-1	.	TRBJ2-5	TRBD2	TGTGCCAGCAGCCAAGAAAACCCCTCCGGGACTAGCGGGACGGGCCAAGAGACCCAGTACTTC	CASSQENPSGTSGTGQETQYF
TRBV7-8	.	TRBJ2-3	.	TGTGCCAGCAGAGGGTTTGGAGGGTTGGACGCAGATACGCAGTATTTT	CASRGFGGLDADTQYF
TRBV10-3	few	TRBJ1-1	TRBD1	TGTGCCATCAGTGACTCCGGGACAGGGGTAAACACTGAAGCTTTCTTT	CAISDSGTGVNTEAFF
TRBV20-1	.	TRBJ2-3	TRBD2	TGCAGTGCTAGAGACCCAACTAGCGGGGCCTCGATTAGCACAGATACGCAGTATTTT	CSARDPTSGASISTDTQYF
TRBV6-6	.	TRBJ2-1	.	TGTGCCAGCAGTTACCAATCGACAGTTTACAATGAGCAGTTCTTC	CASSYQSTVYNEQFF
TRBV7-2	many	TRBJ2-1	TRBD2	TGTGCCAGCAACAGACTAGCGGGAGATGGGAATGAGCAGTTCTTC	CASNRLAGDGNEQFF
TRBV25-1	few	TRBJ2-3	TRBD2	TGTGCCAGCAGTGAAGAGCGGGGCAGGGTGAACACAGATACGCAGTATTTT	CASSEERGRVNTDTQYF
TRBV7-2	many	TRBJ1-2	TRBD1	TGTGCCAGCAGCCACAGGGGCAACTATGGCTACACCTTC	CASSHRGNYGYTF
TRBV7-6	.	TRBJ2-1	.	TGTGCCAGCAGCTCGAGCCGGAATGAGCAGTTCTTC	CASSSSRNEQFF
TRBV7-2	many	TRBJ1-1	.	TGTGCCAGCAGCCCCCAGGGCAGGCGTACTGAAGCTTTCTTT	CASSPQGRRTEAFF
TRBV7-9	many	TRBJ1-5	.	TGTGCCAGCAGTACCGGCAATCAGCCCCAGCATTTT	CASSTGNQPQHF
TRBV30	.	TRBJ1-5	.	TGTGCCTGGAGCCGTAAGGGGCTGAATCAGCCCCAGCATTTT	CAWSRKGLNQPQHF
TRBV12-3/TRBV12-4	.	TRBJ1-3	TRBD1	TGTGCCAGCAGCCCCTCCCACAGGGGAGCAAAAAAAAACACCATATATTTT	CASSPSHRGAKKNTIYF
TRBV20-1	.	TRBJ2-1	TRBD2	TGCAGTGCTAGAGATGAGGGCGGGAGCGGCAATGAGCAGTTCTTC	CSARDEGGSGNEQFF
TRBV7-9	few	TRBJ2-7	.	TGTGCCAGCAGCTTAGGGGGGTCGGGGGAGCAGTACTTC	CASSLGGSGEQYF
TRBV7-2	many	TRBJ2-1	.	TGTGCCAGCAGCCCTCCGCTCAATGAGCAGTTCTTC	CASSPPLNEQFF
TRBV4-3	.	TRBJ2-7	.	TGCGCCAGCAGCCACTATTACGAGCAGTACTTC	CASSHYYEQYF
TRBV28	many	TRBJ1-6	.	TGTGCCAGCAGTTTACAGGACAGTAATTCACCCCTCCACTTT	CASSLQDSNSPLHF
TRBV19	few	TRBJ1-5	.	TGTGCCACAAGGGGAAGGGGAGGGCATCAGCCCCAGCATTTT	CATRGRGGHQPQHF
TRBV6-6	.	TRBJ1-1	.	TGTGCCAGCAGTTACTCGGAGGGGCGATTGGGTGAAGCTTTCTTT	CASSYSEGRLGEAFF
TRBV30	.	TRBJ2-7	.	TGTGCCTGGGGGGGCAGAGACCCCTACGAGCAGTACTTC	CAWGGRDPYEQYF
TRBV9	few	TRBJ2-7	.	TGTGCCAGCAGCGTAGGGGACGGGAGACTTAACGAGCAGTACTTC	CASSVGDGRLNEQYF
TRBV4-1	many	TRBJ1-2	TRBD1	TGCGCCAGCAGCCAAGAGGTGAGACAGGGCGGCGGCTACACCTTC	CASSQEVRQGGGYTF
TRBV10-3	.	TRBJ1-1	TRBD1	TGTGCCATCAGTGAGGGGGCAGGGGGTAAGAGCACTGAAGCTTTCTTT	CAISEGAGGKSTEAFF
TRBV6-8	.	TRBJ1-6	TRBD1	TGTGCCAGCAGTCCGACAGGGGTCTATTCACCCCTCCACTTT	CASSPTGVYSPLHF
TRBV27	few	TRBJ2-7	TRBD1	TGTGCCAGCAGTTTATCGGCAGGGGGCGGTTACGAGCAGTACTTC	CASSLSAGGGYEQYF